This is a list of T cell receptor beta chains from one sample in a study of cytomegalovirus exposure and HLA in healthy donors. The table came from immunoSEQ multiplex PCR; TCRdb's copy has only in-frame clones and leaves some out. The sample holds about 140,000 clones, roughly 73% seen once. The source material was PBMCs. These receptors originate from a female donor in good health and CMV-seronegative. Both conserved end residues are part of each CDR3. The D gene is left open where the match is weak. The listing skips clone size in some rows; elsewhere it reads once, few, many or a size class.

NA TRBJ2-2 TRBV7-3 NA CASSLKGLASDTGELFF TGTGCCAGCAGCTTAAAGGGGCTAGCGAGCGACACCGGGGAGCTGTTTTTT
NA TRBJ2-5 TRBV5-1 TRBD2 CASSSGSGGETQYF TGCGCCAGCAGCTCCGGTAGCGGGGGAGAGACCCAGTACTTC
NA TRBJ2-7 TRBV27 NA CASSAAYIFYEQYF TGTGCCAGCAGTGCCGCTTACATCTTCTACGAGCAGTACTTC
NA TRBJ1-5 TRBV7-9 TRBD1 CASSYTGGNQPQHF TGTGCCAGCAGCTACACAGGGGGCAATCAGCCCCAGCATTTT
few TRBJ1-5 TRBV27 TRBD1 CASSRDRGDLSNQPQHF TGTGCCAGCAGCCGGGACAGGGGCGACCTTAGCAATCAGCCCCAGCATTTT
once TRBJ2-7 TRBV6-5 NA CASSLKSSYEQYF TGTGCCAGCAGTCTAAAGAGCTCCTACGAGCAGTACTTC
once TRBJ2-7 TRBV6-1 NA CASSEGGRGLPYEQYF TGTGCCAGCAGTGAGGGGGGTAGGGGTCTCCCCTACGAGCAGTACTTC
few TRBJ2-1 TRBV5-1 TRBD2 CASSPGTSGRNNEQFF TGCGCCAGCAGCCCCGGGACTAGCGGGAGGAATAATGAGCAGTTCTTC
once TRBJ1-2 TRBV10-2 NA CASSESRGMWNGYTF TGCGCCAGCAGTGAGTCAAGGGGTATGTGGAATGGCTACACCTTC
NA TRBJ1-5 TRBV19 NA CASTKQGNQPQHF TGTGCCAGTACGAAACAGGGCAATCAGCCCCAGCATTTT
few TRBJ1-1 TRBV6-5 NA CASSDRAMNTEAFF TGTGCCAGCAGTGATAGAGCAATGAACACTGAAGCTTTCTTT
NA TRBJ2-1 TRBV7-9 TRBD2 CASSWDPGLGPNEQFF TGTGCCAGCAGCTGGGATCCGGGACTAGGACCCAATGAGCAGTTCTTC
NA TRBJ1-1 TRBV28 NA CASGAGVNTEAFF TGTGCCAGCGGCGCAGGGGTGAACACTGAAGCTTTCTTT
NA TRBJ1-6 TRBV18 NA CASSPLLPSSYNSPLHF TGTGCCAGCTCACCACTCCTTCCTAGCTCCTATAATTCACCCCTCCACTTT
NA TRBJ2-7 TRBV10-3 NA CAISEETYEQYF TGTGCCATCAGTGAGGAGACCTACGAGCAGTACTTC
NA TRBJ2-3 TRBV7-9 NA CASSPPSTDTQYF TGTGCCAGCTCCCCCCCTAGCACAGATACGCAGTATTTT
NA TRBJ2-7 TRBV9 TRBD1 CASSVEPGQGSIEQYF TGTGCCAGCAGCGTAGAGCCGGGACAGGGTTCAATCGAGCAGTACTTC
NA TRBJ1-2 TRBV30 NA CAWRGDSGRVGYTF TGTGCCTGGAGAGGGGACTCCGGGCGGGTCGGCTACACCTTC
NA TRBJ1-3 TRBV11-2 TRBD1 CASRPRDSRLKAIYF TGTGCCAGCCGACCCCGGGACAGCCGATTAAAGGCCATATATTTT
NA TRBJ1-2 TRBV27 NA CASRGSGGGNYGYTF TGTGCCAGCAGGGGGAGCGGAGGAGGTAACTATGGCTACACCTTC
few TRBJ2-7 TRBV18 TRBD1 CASSPQGRTGSYEQYF TGTGCCAGCTCACCACAAGGTCGGACAGGCTCCTACGAGCAGTACTTC
NA TRBJ1-1 TRBV19 TRBD1 CASSTLTGGTEAFF TGTGCCAGTAGTACCCTGACAGGGGGCACTGAAGCTTTCTTT
NA TRBJ2-3 TRBV5-8 TRBD2 CASSFRPGLRTDTQYF TGTGCCAGCAGCTTCCGACCGGGACTACGCACAGATACGCAGTATTTT
NA TRBJ2-1 TRBV27 NA CASSNRAQNNEQFF TGTGCCAGCAGCAACAGGGCACAGAACAATGAGCAGTTCTTC
NA TRBJ2-7 TRBV5-1 TRBD1 CASSQGQGQYF TGCGCCAGCAGCCAGGGACAGGGACAGTACTTC
NA TRBJ2-3 TRBV7-6 NA CASSPTSSQWGSTDTQYF TGTGCCAGCAGCCCCACCTCATCTCAGTGGGGCAGCACAGATACGCAGTATTTT
NA TRBJ2-5 TRBV7-9 TRBD1 CASSQSGGPTQTQYF TGTGCCAGCAGCCAGTCAGGGGGCCCCACCCAGACCCAGTACTTC
once TRBJ2-5 TRBV6-5 TRBD2 CASSYYSGGSKETQYF TGTGCCAGCAGTTACTATAGCGGGGGGTCTAAAGAGACCCAGTACTTC
NA TRBJ1-1 TRBV6-5 NA CASSYRQGVTEAFF TGTGCCAGCAGTTACCGCCAAGGGGTCACTGAAGCTTTCTTT
few TRBJ1-5 TRBV7-2 NA CASSSGSGVGTQHF TGTGCCAGCAGCTCCGGGTCAGGGGTGGGGACCCAGCATTTT
few TRBJ1-1 TRBV6-5 NA CASRYTGSVVTEAFF TGTGCCAGCAGGTACACGGGATCAGTCGTCACTGAAGCTTTCTTT
NA TRBJ2-5 TRBV12-1 NA CASSLVTSRVVQETQYF TGTGCCAGCAGCTTGGTGACTAGCCGGGTAGTGCAAGAGACCCAGTACTTC
NA TRBJ2-7 TRBV6-4 NA CASSPGAPRYEQYF TGTGCCAGCAGCCCAGGGGCCCCACGGTACGAGCAGTACTTC
NA TRBJ1-2 TRBV27 NA CASSLKFDRTFYGYTF TGTGCCAGCAGTTTGAAGTTCGACAGGACATTCTATGGCTACACCTTC
NA TRBJ2-3 TRBV19 NA CASSSDSNWATDTQYF TGTGCCAGTAGCTCGGACAGTAACTGGGCCACAGATACGCAGTATTTT